These 31 T cell receptor beta chains were sequenced from one sample in a study of T cells expressing NK-cell markers. TCRdb reprocessed the 5' RACE reads and keeps a single row for each CDR3 protein, giving no DNA. The sample has approximately 170,000 distinct CDR3 sequences. The sequenced sample consisted of blood T cells: a sorted CD56 or NKG2C T cell subset, CD4+ or CD8+ T cells, or bulk PBMC T cells (not recorded which). The receptor set was obtained from a man aged 18 to 69 in good health.

V usage is TRBV6-5 and J usage is TRBJ2-5; TCRdb picks TRBD2, but there is no DNA to check that call. Germline assignment: CDR1 MNHEY and CDR2 SVGAGI. The CDR3 is 16 amino acids. CDR3 sequence reads: CASSSNGAGGPETQYF.

CDR3 sequence reads: CASMLAYMNTEAFF. The chain links TRBV27 to TRBJ1-1. The CDR3 spans 14 residues. Germline values: CDR1 MNHEY, CDR2 SMNVEV (reference sequence).

The V call is TRBV27, the J call TRBJ1-6; TCRdb lists TRBD1, though no DNA is available to test this call. Germline V CDR1 and CDR2: MNHEY, SMNVEV (reference sequence). The CDR3 is 15 amino acids. CDR3 sequence reads: CASSLSGTGNSPLHF.

This chain joins TRBV5-1 and TRBJ1-1; TCRdb picks TRBD1, but there is no DNA to check that call. The CDR3 sequence is 16 residues long. Per germline, CDR1 SGHRS and CDR2 YFSETQ. The CDR3 loop reads CASIAGGGHVNTEAFF.

The chain is built from TRBV11-2 and TRBJ2-1; TCRdb proposes TRBD1, but this gene call is untestable without DNA. The CDR3 consists of 16 residues. CDR1 and CDR2 from the germline V gene are SGHAT and FQNNGV. The CDR3 is CASSLASLGGAHEQFF.

J is TRBJ2-1 and V is TRBV7-8. Germline lookup yields CDR1 SGHVS and CDR2 FQNEAQ. The CDR3 has 16 residues. CDR3 loop: CASSTRLASSYNEQFF.

This CDR3 reads CASSLRDSSYEQYF. V usage is TRBV5-1 and J usage is TRBJ2-7; the D call of TRBD1 rests on TCRdb alone, since no DNA is present to check it. The CDR3 totals 14 residues. Germline lookup yields CDR1 SGHRS and CDR2 YFSETQ.

The gene calls are TRBV12-3 or TRBV12-4 and TRBJ1-1; TCRdb's D call of TRBD1 is untestable without DNA. This CDR3 spans 12 amino acids. The CDR3 sequence: CAIFIGGTEAFF.

V is TRBV12-3 or TRBV12-4 and J is TRBJ1-2; the D call of TRBD1 rests on TCRdb alone, since no DNA is present to check it. The CDR3 contains 14 residues. The CDR3 reads CASSLLGQNYGYTF.

The chain couples TRBV6-5 to TRBJ1-5; without DNA, the TCRdb call of TRBD1 cannot be checked. The CDR3 runs to 15 residues. Germline CDR1 and CDR2: MNHEY and SVGAGI. CDR3: CASSYSGGGLQPQHF.

The chain employs TRBV7-2 and TRBJ2-1; TCRdb outputs TRBD1, but without DNA this stays unchecked. CDR1 and CDR2 from the germline V gene are SGHTA and FQGNSA. This CDR3 comprises 13 residues. The CDR3 protein is CASSSLPGNEQFF.

This chain joins TRBV29-1 and TRBJ2-3; the TRBD2 assignment by TCRdb is unverifiable without DNA. The germline V gene encodes CDR1 SQVTM and CDR2 ANQGSEA. CDR3 length: 13 residues. CDR3 sequence reads: CSVIAGLADTQYF.

The J gene is TRBJ2-2, the V gene TRBV19; TCRdb names TRBD2, which stays unverified in the absence of DNA. Germline lookup yields CDR1 LNHDA and CDR2 SQIVND (reference sequence). The CDR3 consists of 15 residues. The CDR3 is CASSRERGRTGELFF.

The chain uses TRBV27 and TRBJ2-2; TCRdb lists TRBD1, though no DNA is available to test this call. CDR1 MNHEY and CDR2 SMNVEV come from the germline V gene (reference sequence). CDR3 length equals 18 residues. The CDR3 spells CASTTRDRAHANTGELFF.

The J gene is TRBJ2-3, the V gene TRBV20-1; TCRdb picks TRBD2, but there is no DNA to check that call. The germline V gene encodes CDR1 DFQATT and CDR2 SNEGSKA (reference sequence). This CDR3 has 16 residues. The CDR3 here is CSARNLRHSSTDTQYF.

The chain combines TRBV3-1 with TRBJ2-1. This CDR3 spans 16 amino acids. Germline CDR1 reads LGHDT; CDR2 reads YNNKEL (reference sequence). Here the CDR3 reads CASSQERRSSYNEQFF.

The chain combines TRBV7-9 with TRBJ1-4; no DNA is available, so the TRBD1 call from TCRdb remains unchecked. This CDR3 comprises 14 residues. Germline CDR1 reads SEHNR; CDR2 reads FQNEAQ (reference sequence). The CDR3: CASSPHGAYEKLFF.

The chain uses TRBV9 and TRBJ1-4. The CDR3 has 13 residues. CDR1 is SGDLS, CDR2 YYNGEE, per germline. The CDR3 protein is CASGGVMGEKLFF.

The J gene is TRBJ2-2, the V gene TRBV6-5; TCRdb selects TRBD2, and the lack of DNA leaves this call unchecked. The germline V gene encodes CDR1 MNHEY and CDR2 SVGAGI. The CDR3 runs to 15 residues. The CDR3 loop reads CASRYGLESTGELFF.

V and J are TRBV27 and TRBJ1-2; TCRdb's D call, TRBD1, is unchecked because there is no DNA. CDR1 and CDR2 (germline): MNHEY, SMNVEV (reference sequence). The CDR3 runs 19 residues. This CDR3 reads CASSHLPGQGTPEDYGYTF.

This sequence joins TRBV20-1 and TRBJ2-3; TCRdb indicates TRBD1, and absent DNA this call remains unverified. The CDR3 runs to 14 residues. The germline CDR1 and CDR2 sequences are DFQATT and SNEGSKA (reference sequence). CDR3 sequence: CSARTGGIGDTQYF.

The rearrangement joins TRBV4-1 to TRBJ2-7; there is no DNA to check the TCRdb D call of TRBD1. Germline loops: CDR1 MGHRA, CDR2 YSYEKL. The CDR3 totals 16 residues. The CDR3 here is CASSQLRGQGIDEQYF.

The CDR3 protein is CASSLWGPEFF. The chain links TRBV7-2 to TRBJ2-1. The germline V gene encodes CDR1 SGHTA and CDR2 FQGNSA. The CDR3 loop spans 11 amino acids.

V and J are TRBV13 and TRBJ1-1; TCRdb's D call of TRBD1 is untestable without DNA. The V gene's germline CDR1 is PRHDT and CDR2 FYEKMQ (reference sequence). The CDR3 contains 15 residues. The CDR3 loop reads CASSSGQGANTEAFF.

The chain couples TRBV20-1 to TRBJ2-5; the D gene TCRdb calls, TRBD1, cannot be checked with no DNA. The CDR3 loop spans 14 amino acids. From germline, CDR1 is DFQATT and CDR2 SNEGSKA (reference sequence). The CDR3 protein is CSARDPDRVETQYF.

This chain joins TRBV10-3 and TRBJ2-5; TCRdb calls TRBD1, which cannot be checked without DNA. Germline V gene data show CDR1 as ENHRY and CDR2 as SYGVKD. This CDR3 is 12 amino acids long. This chain's CDR3 is CAIRQGTETQYF.

The J gene is TRBJ1-5, the V gene TRBV4-1. Germline V CDR1 and CDR2: MGHRA, YSYEKL. This CDR3 comprises 15 residues. The CDR3: CASSRQAGISQPQHF.

This chain links TRBV7-9 with TRBJ2-7; TCRdb gives TRBD1 as the D gene, but with no DNA this cannot be confirmed. CDR3 length: 11 amino acids. From germline, CDR1 is SEHNR and CDR2 FQNEAQ (reference sequence). This CDR3 is CASGQGNEQYF.

J is TRBJ2-1 and V is TRBV6-2 or TRBV6-3; TCRdb gives TRBD2 as the D gene, but with no DNA this cannot be confirmed. CDR3 length: 18 residues. CDR1 is MNHEY and CDR2 is SVGEGT in the germline V gene. The CDR3 sequence is CASSYSRVSGGAWVEQFF.

The rearrangement links TRBV19 to TRBJ2-2; the D gene TCRdb calls, TRBD1, cannot be checked with no DNA. CDR3 length equals 15 residues. Germline CDR1 and CDR2: LNHDA and SQIVND (reference sequence). CDR3 amino acids: CASSIDGVPTGELFF.

The chain joins TRBV29-1 to TRBJ2-1; checking the TCRdb D call of TRBD2 is not possible without DNA. Germline CDR1 and CDR2: SQVTM and ANQGSEA. The CDR3 sequence is 16 residues long. CDR3 sequence: CSVEEGGGPIYNEQFF.